This TCR beta chain stems from a study of control samples from healthy donors and cancer patients. Data came from immunoSEQ multiplex PCR; TCRdb stores just in-frame clones and leaves some out. The sample holds 20,000 to 25,000 clones, 84% seen once. Germline CDR1 is LNHDA and CDR2 is SQIVND (reference sequence). V was cut by 8 bases and J by 8 bases, with 22 bases left in between. The CDR3 length is 16 residues. This chain joins TRBV19 and TRBJ1-6; D uncertain. Sequencing was performed on PBMCs. The sequence was obtained from a man aged 55 to 70 with colorectal cancer. CDR3 coding DNA: TGTGCCAGTCGAGAGGGAGTCGCATACCCGGATTCACCCCTCCACTTT. Its protein product is CASREGVAYPDSPLHF.